The 4 T cell receptor beta chains listed next were all sequenced from one sample in a study of blood T cell repertoires in COVID-19. Profiling relied on immunoSEQ multiplex PCR, and the TCRdb table lists in-frame clones only, not all of them. The sample contains 70,000 to 90,000 clones, around 80% of which appear only once. The material sequenced was peripheral blood. These receptors came from a woman aged 55-69 years with acute or convalescent COVID-19.

The genes are TRBV5-1 and TRBJ1-1; 11 positions agree with TRBD1. Trimming removed 4 bases from V and 4 bases from J; junction bases left unmatched: 6. There are 15 residues in the CDR3. CDR1 is SGHRS, CDR2 YFSETQ, per germline. CDR3 sequence (DNA): TGCGCCAGCAGCGAGGGACAGGGGGGTAGCACTGAAGCTTTCTTT. Translated: CASSEGQGGSTEAFF.

This chain connects TRBV9 to TRBJ1-2; 9 positions match TRBD1. V lost 4 bases, J lost 8 bases, and 6 bases stayed unmatched. CDR1 is SGDLS, CDR2 YYNGEE, per germline. The CDR3 consists of 13 residues. In DNA form, the CDR3 reads TGTGCCAGCAGCTTCCGGGACAGGGACGGCTACACCTTC. It is translated as CASSFRDRDGYTF.

This chain uses TRBV5-6 with TRBJ2-5; D might be TRBD2 (6 bases). Germline V CDR1 and CDR2: SGHDT, YYEEEE. Trimming cost V 6 bases and J 5 bases, with 14 bases left between them. The CDR3 has 13 amino acids. The CDR3 nucleotides are TGTGCCAGCACCCCGACTAGTGGGGAGACCCAGTACTTC. Translating it yields CASTPTSGETQYF.

The chain uses TRBV21-1 and TRBJ2-3; the DNA was not used to check the table's D call, TRBD2. TRBV21-1 is assigned pseudogene status. This CDR3 has 20 residues. Here the CDR3 DNA reads TGTGCCAGCAGCAACTTCCCAAAGCGGGGGGACCCGTCTAGCACAGATACGCAGTATTTT. Translation: CASSNFPKRGDPSSTDTQYF.